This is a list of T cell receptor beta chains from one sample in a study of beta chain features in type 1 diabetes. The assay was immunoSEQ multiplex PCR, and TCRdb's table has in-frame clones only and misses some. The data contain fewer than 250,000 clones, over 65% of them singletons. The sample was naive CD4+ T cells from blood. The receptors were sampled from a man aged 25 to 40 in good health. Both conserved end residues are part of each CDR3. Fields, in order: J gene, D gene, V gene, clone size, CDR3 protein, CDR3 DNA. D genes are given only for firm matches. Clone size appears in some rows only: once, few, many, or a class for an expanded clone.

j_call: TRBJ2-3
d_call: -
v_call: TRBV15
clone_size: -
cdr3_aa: CATSRGTDTQYF
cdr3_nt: TGTGCCACCAGCAGAGGGACAGATACGCAGTATTTT

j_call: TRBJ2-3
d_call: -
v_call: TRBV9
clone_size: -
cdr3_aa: CASSFLHTDTQYF
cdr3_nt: TGTGCCAGCAGTTTCCTTCACACAGATACGCAGTATTTT

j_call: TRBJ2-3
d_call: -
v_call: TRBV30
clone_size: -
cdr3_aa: CAWSRLGGTDTQYF
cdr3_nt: TGTGCCTGGAGTAGGCTGGGGGGCACAGATACGCAGTATTTT

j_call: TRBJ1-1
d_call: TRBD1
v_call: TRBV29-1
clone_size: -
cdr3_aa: CSVAQQGTVNTEAFF
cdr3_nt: TGCAGCGTTGCCCAACAGGGGACCGTGAACACTGAAGCTTTCTTT

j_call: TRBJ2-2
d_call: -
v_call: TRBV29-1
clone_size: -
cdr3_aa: CSVEGFTGELFF
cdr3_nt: TGCAGCGTTGAAGGGTTCACCGGGGAGCTGTTTTTT

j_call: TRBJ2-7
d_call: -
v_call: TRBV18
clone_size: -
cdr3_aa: CASSPLWAYEQYF
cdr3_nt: TGTGCCAGCTCACCACTCTGGGCCTACGAGCAGTACTTC

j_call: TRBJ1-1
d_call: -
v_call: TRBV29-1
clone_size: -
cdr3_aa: CSVLPGVGITEAFF
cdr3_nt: TGCAGCGTGCTCCCCGGCGTAGGCATCACTGAAGCTTTCTTT

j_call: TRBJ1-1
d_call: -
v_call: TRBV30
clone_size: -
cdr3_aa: CAWSGLRRYTEAFF
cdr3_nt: TGTGCCTGGAGTGGACTTCGGAGGTACACTGAAGCTTTCTTT

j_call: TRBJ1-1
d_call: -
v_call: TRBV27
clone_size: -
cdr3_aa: CASKRKSEAFF
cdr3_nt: TGTGCCAGCAAGAGGAAATCTGAAGCTTTCTTT

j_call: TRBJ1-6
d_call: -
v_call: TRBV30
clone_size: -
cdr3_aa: CAWSVDTNSPLHF
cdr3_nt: TGTGCCTGGAGTGTAGACACCAATTCACCCCTCCACTTT

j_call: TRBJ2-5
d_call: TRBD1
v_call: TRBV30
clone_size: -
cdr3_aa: CAWGRQGGETQYF
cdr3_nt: TGTGCCTGGGGGCGACAGGGGGGTGAGACCCAGTACTTC

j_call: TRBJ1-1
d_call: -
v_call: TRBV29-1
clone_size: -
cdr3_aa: CSVAGWGRNTEAFF
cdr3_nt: TGCAGCGTTGCAGGATGGGGAAGGAACACTGAAGCTTTCTTT

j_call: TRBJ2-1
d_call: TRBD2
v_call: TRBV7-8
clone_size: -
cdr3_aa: CASSDAWGTSLNEQFF
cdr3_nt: TGTGCCAGCAGTGATGCCTGGGGGACTAGTCTTAATGAGCAGTTCTTC

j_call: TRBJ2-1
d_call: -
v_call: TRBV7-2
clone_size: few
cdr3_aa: CASSLDFYNEQFF
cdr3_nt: TGTGCCAGCAGCTTAGACTTTTACAATGAGCAGTTCTTC

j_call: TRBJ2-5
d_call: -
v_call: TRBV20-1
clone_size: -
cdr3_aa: CSAEAETQYF
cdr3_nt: TGCAGTGCTGAAGCGGAGACCCAGTACTTC

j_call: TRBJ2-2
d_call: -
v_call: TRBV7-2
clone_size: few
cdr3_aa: CASSSLYNTGELFF
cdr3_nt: TGTGCCAGCAGCTCTCTTTATAACACCGGGGAGCTGTTTTTT

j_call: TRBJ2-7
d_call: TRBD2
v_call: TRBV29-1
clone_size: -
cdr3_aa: CSTNRASGGRNEQYF
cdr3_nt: TGCAGCACCAACCGTGCTAGCGGGGGGCGCAACGAGCAGTACTTC

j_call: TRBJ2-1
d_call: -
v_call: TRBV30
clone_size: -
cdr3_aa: CAWKPPPAMQFF
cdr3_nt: TGTGCCTGGAAGCCCCCCCCGGCGATGCAGTTCTTC

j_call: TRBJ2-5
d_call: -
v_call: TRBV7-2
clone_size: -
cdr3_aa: CASSPYQETQYF
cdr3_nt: TGTGCCAGCAGCCCGTACCAAGAGACCCAGTACTTC